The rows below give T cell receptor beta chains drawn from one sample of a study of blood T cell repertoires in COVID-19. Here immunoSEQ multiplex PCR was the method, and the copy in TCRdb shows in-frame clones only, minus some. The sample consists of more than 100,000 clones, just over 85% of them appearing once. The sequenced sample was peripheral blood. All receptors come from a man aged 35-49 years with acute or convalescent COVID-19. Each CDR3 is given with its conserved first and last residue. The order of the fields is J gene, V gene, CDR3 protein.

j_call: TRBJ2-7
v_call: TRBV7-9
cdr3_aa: CASSLSINEQYF

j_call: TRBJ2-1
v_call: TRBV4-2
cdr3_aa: CASSQEPSGGAGEQFF

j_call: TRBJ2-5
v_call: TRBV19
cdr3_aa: CASSQGMGTQYF

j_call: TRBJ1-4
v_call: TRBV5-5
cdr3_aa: CASSPGTGVEKLFF

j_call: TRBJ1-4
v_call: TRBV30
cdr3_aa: CAWSVRGGEKLFF

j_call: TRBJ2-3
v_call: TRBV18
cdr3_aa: CASSPPGTDNTDTQYF

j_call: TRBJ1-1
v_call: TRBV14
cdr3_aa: CASSQDRNTEAFF

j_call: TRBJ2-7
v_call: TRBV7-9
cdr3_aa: CASSLEGLYEQYF

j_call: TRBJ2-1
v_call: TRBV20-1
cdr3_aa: CSASGSLGNEQFF

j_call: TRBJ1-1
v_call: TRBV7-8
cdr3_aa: CASSWGGRTEAFF

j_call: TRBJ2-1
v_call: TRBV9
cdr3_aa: CASSVEGTLYNEQFF

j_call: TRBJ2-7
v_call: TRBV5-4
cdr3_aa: CASSPPKGQGAGEQYF

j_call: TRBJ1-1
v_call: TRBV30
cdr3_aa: CAWTNSGTARNTEAFF

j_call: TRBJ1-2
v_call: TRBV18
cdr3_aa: CASSPTGFYGYTF

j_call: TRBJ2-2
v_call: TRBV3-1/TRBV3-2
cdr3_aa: CASSHAGRATGELFF

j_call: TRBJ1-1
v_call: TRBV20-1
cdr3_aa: CSASWRVTNTEAFF

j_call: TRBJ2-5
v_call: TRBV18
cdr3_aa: CASSRGQGETQYF

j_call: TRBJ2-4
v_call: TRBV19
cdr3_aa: CATFRGDIQYF

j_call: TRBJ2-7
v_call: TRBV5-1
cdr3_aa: CASSLGPGQRLYEQYF

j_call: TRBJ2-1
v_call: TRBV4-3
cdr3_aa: CASSQGPGSNEQFF

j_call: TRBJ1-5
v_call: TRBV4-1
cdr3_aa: CASSQGTDNQPQHF

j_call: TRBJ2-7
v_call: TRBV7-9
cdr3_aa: CASSVYGRGEEQYF

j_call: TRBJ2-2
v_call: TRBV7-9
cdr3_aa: CASSLRTGMSLELFF

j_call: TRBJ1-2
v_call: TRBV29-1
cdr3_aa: CSVVQTESYTF

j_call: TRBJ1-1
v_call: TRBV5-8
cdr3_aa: CATPNRGLRTEAFF

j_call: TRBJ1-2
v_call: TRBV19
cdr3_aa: CASNLRAETGSGYTF

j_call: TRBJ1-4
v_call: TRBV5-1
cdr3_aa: CASSFSRDKEKLFF

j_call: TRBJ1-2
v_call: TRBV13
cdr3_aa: CASSHRDGYTF

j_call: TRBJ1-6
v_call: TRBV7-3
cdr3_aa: CASSLVGHNNSPLHF

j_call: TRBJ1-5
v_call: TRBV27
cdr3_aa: CASKTGEGSNQPQHF

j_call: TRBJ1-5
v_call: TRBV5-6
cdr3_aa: CASTSWPDRGNQPQHF

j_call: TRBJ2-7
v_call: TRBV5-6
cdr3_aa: CASQRGDTSYEQYF

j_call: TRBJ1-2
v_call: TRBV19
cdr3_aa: CASSVQGATYGYTF

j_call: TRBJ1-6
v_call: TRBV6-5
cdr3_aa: CASTLGAYNSPLHF

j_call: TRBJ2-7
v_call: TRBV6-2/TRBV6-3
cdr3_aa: CASSYSGTRREQYF

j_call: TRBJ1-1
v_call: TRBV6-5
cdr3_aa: CASRLDRGTEAFF

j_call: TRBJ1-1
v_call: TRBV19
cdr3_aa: CASTQLGTGGRNTEAFF

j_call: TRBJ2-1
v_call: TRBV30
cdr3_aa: CAWSVTGEINEQFF

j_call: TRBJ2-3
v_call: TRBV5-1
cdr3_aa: CASSLGFPGKGDTQYF